This entry lists 2 T cell receptor beta chains sequenced from one sample in a study of blood T cell repertoires in COVID-19. Using immunoSEQ multiplex PCR, the repertoire was profiled, and TCRdb retains in-frame clones only, with some absent. Of around 200,000 clones in the sample, less than 85% were seen once. Sequenced: PBMCs or T cells enriched from blood (not recorded which). The receptors stem from a man between 40 and 49 years old who had recovered from COVID-19.

As DNA, the CDR3 is TGTGCCAGCAGCTTAGTCGGCCGGGGTCTTAGCAATCAGCCCCAGCATTTT. Translation gives CASSLVGRGLSNQPQHF. The rearrangement joins TRBV7-8 to TRBJ1-5; no firm D call. The CDR3 is 17 amino acids. Germline V gene data show CDR1 as SGHVS and CDR2 as FQNEAQ. V was cut by 1 base and J by 0 bases, with 13 bases left in between.

The chain is built from TRBV2 and TRBJ2-1; TRBD2 aligns across 7 bases. The CDR3 extends over 14 amino acids. V shed 4 bases, J shed 9 bases, and the junction held 9 bases outside the gene matches. Germline V gene sequence: CDR1 SNHLY, CDR2 FYNNEI. The CDR3 DNA is TGTGCCAGCAGTGGACTAGCTACCTTTGGTGAGCAGTTCTTC. It yields the protein CASSGLATFGEQFF. The entire variable domain, with the rest obtained from reference TRBV2 and TRBJ2-1, is as follows: EPEVTQTPSHQVTQMGQEVILRCVPISNHLYFYWYRQILGQKVEFLVSFYNNEISEKSEIFDDQFSVERPDGSNFTLKIRSTKLEDSAMYFCASSGLATFGEQFFGPGTRLTVL.